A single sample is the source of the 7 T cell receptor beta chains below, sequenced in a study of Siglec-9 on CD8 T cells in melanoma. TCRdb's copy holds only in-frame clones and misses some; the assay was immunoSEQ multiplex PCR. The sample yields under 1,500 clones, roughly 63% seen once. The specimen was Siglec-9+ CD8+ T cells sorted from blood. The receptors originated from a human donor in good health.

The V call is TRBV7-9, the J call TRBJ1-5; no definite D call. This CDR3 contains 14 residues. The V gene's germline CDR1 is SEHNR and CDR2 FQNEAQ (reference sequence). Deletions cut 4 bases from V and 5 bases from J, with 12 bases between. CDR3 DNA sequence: TGTGCCAGCAGCTCCTTACTCTGGGATCAGCCCCAGCATTTT. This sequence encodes CASSSLLWDQPQHF.

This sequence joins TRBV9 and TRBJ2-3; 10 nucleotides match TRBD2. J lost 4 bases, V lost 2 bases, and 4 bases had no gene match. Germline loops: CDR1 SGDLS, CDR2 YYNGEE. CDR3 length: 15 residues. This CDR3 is CASSVAGTSADTQYF. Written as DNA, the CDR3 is TGTGCCAGCAGCGTCGCCGGGACTAGCGCAGATACGCAGTATTTT. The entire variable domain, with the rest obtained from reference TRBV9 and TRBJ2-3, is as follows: DSGVTQTPKHLITATGQRVTLRCSPRSGDLSVYWYQQSLDQGLQFLIQYYNGEERAKGNILERFSAQQFPDLHSELNLSSLELGDSALYFCASSVAGTSADTQYFGPGTRLTVL.

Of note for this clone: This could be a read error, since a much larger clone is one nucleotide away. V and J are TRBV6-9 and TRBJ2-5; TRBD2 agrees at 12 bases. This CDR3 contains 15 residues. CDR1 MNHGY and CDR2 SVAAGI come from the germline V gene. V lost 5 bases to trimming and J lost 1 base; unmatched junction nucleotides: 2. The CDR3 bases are TGTGCCAGCAGTGAACTAGCGGGGGGCCAAGAGACCCAGTACTTC. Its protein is CASSELAGGQETQYF.

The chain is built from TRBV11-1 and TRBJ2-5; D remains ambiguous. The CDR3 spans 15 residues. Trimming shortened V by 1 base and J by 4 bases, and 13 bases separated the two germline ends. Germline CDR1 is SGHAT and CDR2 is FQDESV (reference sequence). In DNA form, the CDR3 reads TGTGCCAGCAGCTTAGGGCAAGGCCACACAGAGACCCAGTACTTC. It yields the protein CASSLGQGHTETQYF.

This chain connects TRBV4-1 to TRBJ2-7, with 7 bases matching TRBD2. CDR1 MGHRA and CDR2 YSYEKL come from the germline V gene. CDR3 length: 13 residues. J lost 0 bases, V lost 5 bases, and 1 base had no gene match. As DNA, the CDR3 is TGCGCCAGCAGCAGCGGGGACTCCTACGAGCAGTACTTC. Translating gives CASSSGDSYEQYF.

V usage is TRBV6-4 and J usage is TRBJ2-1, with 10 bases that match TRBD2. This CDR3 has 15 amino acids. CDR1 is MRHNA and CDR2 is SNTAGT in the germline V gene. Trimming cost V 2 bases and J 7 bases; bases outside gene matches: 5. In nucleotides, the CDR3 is TGTGCCAGCAGTGACGAAGCGGGAGGGCCGAATGAGCAGTTCTTC. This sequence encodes CASSDEAGGPNEQFF.

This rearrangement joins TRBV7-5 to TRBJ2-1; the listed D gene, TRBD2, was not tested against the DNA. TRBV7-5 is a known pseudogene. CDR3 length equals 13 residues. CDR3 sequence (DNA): TGTGCCAGCAGCTTTGGGAGTGTGGATGAGCAGTTCTTC. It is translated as CASSFGSVDEQFF.